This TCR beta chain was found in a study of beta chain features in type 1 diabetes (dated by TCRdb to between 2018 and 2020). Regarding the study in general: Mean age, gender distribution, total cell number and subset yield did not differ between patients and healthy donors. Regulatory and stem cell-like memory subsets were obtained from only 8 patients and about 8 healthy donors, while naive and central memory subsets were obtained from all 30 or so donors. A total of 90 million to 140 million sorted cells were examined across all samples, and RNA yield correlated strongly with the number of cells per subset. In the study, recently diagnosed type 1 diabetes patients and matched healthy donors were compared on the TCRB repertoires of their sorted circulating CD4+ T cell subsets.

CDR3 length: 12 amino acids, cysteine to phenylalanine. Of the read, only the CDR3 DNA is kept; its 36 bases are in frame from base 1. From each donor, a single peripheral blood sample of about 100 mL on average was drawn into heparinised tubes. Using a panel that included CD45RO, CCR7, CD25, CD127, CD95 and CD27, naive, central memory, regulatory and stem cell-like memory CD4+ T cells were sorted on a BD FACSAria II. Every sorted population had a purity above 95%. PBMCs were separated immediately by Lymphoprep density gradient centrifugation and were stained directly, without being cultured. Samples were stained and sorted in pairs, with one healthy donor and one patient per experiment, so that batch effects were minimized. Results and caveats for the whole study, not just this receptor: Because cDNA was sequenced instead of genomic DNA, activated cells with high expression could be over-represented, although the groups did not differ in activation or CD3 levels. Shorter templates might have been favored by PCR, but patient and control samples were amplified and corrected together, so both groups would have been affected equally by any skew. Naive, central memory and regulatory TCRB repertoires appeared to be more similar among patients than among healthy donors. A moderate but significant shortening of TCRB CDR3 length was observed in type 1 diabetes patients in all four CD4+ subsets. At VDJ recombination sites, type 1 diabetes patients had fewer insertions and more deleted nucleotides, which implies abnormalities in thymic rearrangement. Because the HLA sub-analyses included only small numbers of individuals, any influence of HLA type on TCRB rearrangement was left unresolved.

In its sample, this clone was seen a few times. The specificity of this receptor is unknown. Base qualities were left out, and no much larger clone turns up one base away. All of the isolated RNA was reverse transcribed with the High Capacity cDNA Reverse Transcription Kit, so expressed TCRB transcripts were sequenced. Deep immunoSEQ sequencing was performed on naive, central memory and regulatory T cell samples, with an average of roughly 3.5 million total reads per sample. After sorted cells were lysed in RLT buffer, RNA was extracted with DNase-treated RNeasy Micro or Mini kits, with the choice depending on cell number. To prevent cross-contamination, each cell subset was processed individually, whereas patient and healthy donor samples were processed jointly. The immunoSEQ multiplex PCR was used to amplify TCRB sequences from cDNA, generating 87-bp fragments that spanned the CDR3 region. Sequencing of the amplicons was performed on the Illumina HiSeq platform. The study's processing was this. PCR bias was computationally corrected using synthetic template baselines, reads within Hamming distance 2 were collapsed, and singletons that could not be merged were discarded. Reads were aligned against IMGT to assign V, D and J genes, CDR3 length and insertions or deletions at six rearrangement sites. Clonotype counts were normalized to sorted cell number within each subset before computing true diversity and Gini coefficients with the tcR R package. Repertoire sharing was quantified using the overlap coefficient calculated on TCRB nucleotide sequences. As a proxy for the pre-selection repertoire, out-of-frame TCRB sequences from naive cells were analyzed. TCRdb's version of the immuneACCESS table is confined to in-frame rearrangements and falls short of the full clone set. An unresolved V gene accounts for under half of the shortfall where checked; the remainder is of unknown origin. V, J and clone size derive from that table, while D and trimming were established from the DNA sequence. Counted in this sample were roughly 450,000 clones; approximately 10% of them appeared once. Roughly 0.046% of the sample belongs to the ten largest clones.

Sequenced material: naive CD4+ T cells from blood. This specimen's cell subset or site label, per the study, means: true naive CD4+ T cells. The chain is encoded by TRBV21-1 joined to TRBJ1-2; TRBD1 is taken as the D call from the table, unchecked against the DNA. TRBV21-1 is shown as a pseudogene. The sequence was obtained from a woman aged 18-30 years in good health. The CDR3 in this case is CASSGDRDGYTF. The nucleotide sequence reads TGTGCCAGCAGCGGCGACAGGGATGGCTACACCTTC.